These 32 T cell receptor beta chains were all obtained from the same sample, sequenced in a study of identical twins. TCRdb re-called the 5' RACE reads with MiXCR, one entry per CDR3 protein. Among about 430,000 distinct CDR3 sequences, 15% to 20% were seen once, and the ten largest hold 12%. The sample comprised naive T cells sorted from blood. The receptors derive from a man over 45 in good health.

The CDR3 nucleotides are TGCGCCAGCAGCTTGTCAGGGGGCGGTGGCAATGAGCAGTTCTTC. It encodes CASSLSGGGGNEQFF. The genes are TRBV5-1 and TRBJ2-1; 8 bases fit TRBD1. V was clipped by 1 base and J by 6 bases; unmatched bases: 6. Germline V gene sequence: CDR1 SGHRS, CDR2 YFSETQ. This CDR3 spans 15 amino acids.

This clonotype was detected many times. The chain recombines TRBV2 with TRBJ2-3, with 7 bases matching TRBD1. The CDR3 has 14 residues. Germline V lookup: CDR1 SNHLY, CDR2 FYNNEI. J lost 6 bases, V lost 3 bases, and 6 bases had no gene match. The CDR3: CASSDLQGMDTQYF. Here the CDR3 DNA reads TGTGCCAGCAGTGATCTACAGGGGATGGATACGCAGTATTTT.

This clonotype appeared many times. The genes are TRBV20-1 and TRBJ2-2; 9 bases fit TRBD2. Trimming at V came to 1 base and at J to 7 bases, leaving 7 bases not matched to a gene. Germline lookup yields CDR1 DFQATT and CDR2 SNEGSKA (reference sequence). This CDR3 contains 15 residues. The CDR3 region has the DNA TGCAGTGCTAGAGTAGCGGGAGTAAAGGGCGGGGAGCTGTTTTTT. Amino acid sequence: CSARVAGVKGGELFF.

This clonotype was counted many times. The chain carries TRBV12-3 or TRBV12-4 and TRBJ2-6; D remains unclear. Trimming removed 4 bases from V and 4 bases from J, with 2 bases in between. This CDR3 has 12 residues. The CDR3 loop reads CASSSGANVLTF. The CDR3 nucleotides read TGTGCCAGCAGTTCCGGGGCCAACGTCCTGACTTTC.

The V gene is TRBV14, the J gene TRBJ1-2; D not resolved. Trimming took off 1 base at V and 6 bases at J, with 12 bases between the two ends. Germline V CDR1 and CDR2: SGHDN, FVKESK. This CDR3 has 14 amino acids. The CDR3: CASSQAGLGDGYTF. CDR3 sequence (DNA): TGTGCCAGCAGCCAAGCCGGGCTTGGAGATGGCTACACCTTC. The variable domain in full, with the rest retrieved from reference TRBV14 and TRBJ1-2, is EAGVTQFPSHSVIEKGQTVTLRCDPISGHDNLYWYRRVMGKEIKFLLHFVKESKQDESGMPNNRFLAERTGGTYSTLKVQPAELEDSGVYFCASSQAGLGDGYTFGSGTRLTVV.

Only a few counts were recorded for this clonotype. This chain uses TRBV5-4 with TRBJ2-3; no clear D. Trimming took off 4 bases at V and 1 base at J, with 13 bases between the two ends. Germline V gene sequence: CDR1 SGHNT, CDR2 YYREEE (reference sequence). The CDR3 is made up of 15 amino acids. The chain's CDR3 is CASSPTQAGTDTQYF. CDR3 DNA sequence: TGTGCCAGCAGCCCGACCCAGGCGGGCACAGATACGCAGTATTTT.

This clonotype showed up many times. Here the CDR3 reads CASRDRARSTDTQYF. The CDR3 nucleotides read TGTGCCAGCCGGGACAGGGCACGTAGCACAGATACGCAGTATTTT. The rearrangement joins TRBV2 to TRBJ2-3; 9 bases line up with TRBD1. CDR1 is SNHLY, CDR2 FYNNEI, per germline. V lost 8 bases to trimming and J lost 0 bases; unmatched junction nucleotides: 6. CDR3 length equals 15 residues.

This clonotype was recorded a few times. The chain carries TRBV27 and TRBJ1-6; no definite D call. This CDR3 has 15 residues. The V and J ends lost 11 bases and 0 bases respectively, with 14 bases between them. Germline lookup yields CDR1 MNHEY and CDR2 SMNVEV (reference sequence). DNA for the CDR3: TGTGCCGCCAGGTCGGGGAGCTCCTATAATTCACCCCTCCACTTT. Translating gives CAARSGSSYNSPLHF.

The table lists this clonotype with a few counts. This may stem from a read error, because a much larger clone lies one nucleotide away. In DNA, the CDR3 is TGTGCCAGCAGCCCCCGACAGGGGAAAGAGACCCAGTACTTC. As protein: CASSPRQGKETQYF. The V and J genes are TRBV7-2 and TRBJ2-5; 8 positions match TRBD1. V lost 5 bases and J lost 3; bases outside the gene matches: 5. Germline loops: CDR1 SGHTA, CDR2 FQGNSA. This CDR3 contains 14 residues. The whole variable domain, remainder taken from reference TRBV7-2 and TRBJ2-5, is GAGVSQSPSNKVTEKGKDVELRCDPISGHTALYWYRQSLGQGLEFLIYFQGNSAPDKSGLPSDRFSAERTGGSVSTLTIQRTQQEDSAVYLCASSPRQGKETQYFGPGTRLLVL.

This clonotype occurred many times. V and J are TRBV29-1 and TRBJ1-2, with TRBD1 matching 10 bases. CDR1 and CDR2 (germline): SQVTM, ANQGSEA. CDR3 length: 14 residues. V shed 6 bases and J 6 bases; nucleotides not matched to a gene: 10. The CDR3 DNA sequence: TGCAGCGTCCGAAAGATCGGGACAGGGGATGGCTACACCTTC. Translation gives CSVRKIGTGDGYTF. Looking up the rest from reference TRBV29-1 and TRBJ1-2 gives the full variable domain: SAVISQKPSRDICQRGTSLTIQCQVDSQVTMMFWYRQQPGQSLTLIATANQGSEATYESGFVIDKFPISRPNLTFSTLTVSNMSPEDSSIYLCSVRKIGTGDGYTFGSGTRLTVV.

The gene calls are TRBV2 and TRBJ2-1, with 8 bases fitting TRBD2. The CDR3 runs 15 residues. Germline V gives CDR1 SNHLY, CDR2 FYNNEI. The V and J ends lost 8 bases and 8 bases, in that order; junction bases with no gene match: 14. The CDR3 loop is CASSPSGFAIHEQFF. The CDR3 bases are TGTGCCAGCTCTCCTAGCGGGTTCGCTATCCATGAGCAGTTCTTC. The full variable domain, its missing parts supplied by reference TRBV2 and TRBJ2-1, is EPEVTQTPSHQVTQMGQEVILRCVPISNHLYFYWYRQILGQKVEFLVSFYNNEISEKSEIFDDQFSVERPDGSNFTLKIRSTKLEDSAMYFCASSPSGFAIHEQFFGPGTRLTVL.

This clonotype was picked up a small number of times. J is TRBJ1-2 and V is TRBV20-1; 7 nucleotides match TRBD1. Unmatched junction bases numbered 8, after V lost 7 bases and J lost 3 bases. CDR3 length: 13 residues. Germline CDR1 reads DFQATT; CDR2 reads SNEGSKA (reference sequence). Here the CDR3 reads CSVKGAEDYGYTF. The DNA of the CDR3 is TGCAGTGTTAAGGGGGCAGAAGACTATGGCTACACCTTC.

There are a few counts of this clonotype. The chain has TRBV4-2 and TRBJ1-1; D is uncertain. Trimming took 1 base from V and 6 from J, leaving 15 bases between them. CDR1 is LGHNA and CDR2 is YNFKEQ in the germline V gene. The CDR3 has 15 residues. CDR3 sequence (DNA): TGTGCCAGCAGCCAAGTCCCAATGATCAATCCTGAAGCTTTCTTT. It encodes CASSQVPMINPEAFF.

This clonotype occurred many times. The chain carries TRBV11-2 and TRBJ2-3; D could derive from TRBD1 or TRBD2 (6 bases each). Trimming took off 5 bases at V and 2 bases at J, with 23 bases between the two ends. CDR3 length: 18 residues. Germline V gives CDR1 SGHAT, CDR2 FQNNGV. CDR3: CASSPGGQPSGSTDTQYF. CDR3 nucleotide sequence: TGTGCCAGCAGCCCCGGGGGACAACCCTCCGGGTCCACAGATACGCAGTATTTT.

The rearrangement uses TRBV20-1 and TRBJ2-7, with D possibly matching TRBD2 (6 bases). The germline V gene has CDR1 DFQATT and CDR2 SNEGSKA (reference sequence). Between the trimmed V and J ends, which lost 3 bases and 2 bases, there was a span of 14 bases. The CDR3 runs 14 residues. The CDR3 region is CSARTGGPPYEQYF. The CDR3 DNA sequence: TGCAGTGCTAGGACCGGGGGACCCCCCTACGAGCAGTACTTC.

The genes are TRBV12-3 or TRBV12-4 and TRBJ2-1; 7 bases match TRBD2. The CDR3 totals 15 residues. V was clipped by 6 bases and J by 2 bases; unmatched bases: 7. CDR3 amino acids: CASSRSSGTYNEQFF. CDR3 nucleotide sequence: TGTGCCAGCAGCCGATCTAGCGGTACCTACAATGAGCAGTTCTTC.

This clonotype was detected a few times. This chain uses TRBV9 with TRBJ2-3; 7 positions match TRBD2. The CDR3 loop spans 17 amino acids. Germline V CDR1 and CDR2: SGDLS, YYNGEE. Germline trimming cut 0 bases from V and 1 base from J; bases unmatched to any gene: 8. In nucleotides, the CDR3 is TGTGCCAGCAGCGTAGGCCCTTTAAGCGGGGGCACAGATACGCAGTATTTT. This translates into CASSVGPLSGGTDTQYF. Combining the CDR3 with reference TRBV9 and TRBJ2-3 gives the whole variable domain DSGVTQTPKHLITATGQRVTLRCSPRSGDLSVYWYQQSLDQGLQFLIQYYNGEERAKGNILERFSAQQFPDLHSELNLSSLELGDSALYFCASSVGPLSGGTDTQYFGPGTRLTVL.

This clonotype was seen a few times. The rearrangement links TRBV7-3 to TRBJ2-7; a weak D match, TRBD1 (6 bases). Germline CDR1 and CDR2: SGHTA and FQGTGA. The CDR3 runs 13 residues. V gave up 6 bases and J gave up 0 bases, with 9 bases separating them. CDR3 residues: CASSRDTSYEQYF. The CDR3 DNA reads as TGTGCCAGCAGTAGGGACACCTCCTACGAGCAGTACTTC. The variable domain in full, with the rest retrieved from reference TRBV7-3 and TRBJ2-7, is GAGVSQTPSNKVTEKGKYVELRCDPISGHTALYWYRQSLGQGPEFLIYFQGTGAADDSGLPNDRFFAVRPEGSVSTLKIQRTERGDSAVYLCASSRDTSYEQYFGPGTRLTVT.

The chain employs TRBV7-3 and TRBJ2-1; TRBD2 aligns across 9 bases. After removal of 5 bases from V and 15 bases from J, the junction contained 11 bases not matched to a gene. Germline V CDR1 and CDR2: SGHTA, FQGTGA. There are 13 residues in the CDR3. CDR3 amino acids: CASSPREGGHRFF. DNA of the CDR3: TGTGCCAGCAGCCCGCGGGAGGGGGGACACAGGTTCTTC.

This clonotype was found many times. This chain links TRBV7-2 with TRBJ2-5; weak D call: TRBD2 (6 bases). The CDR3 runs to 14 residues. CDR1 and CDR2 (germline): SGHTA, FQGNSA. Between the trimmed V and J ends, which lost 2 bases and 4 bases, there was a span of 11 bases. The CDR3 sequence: CASSLTGEVETQYF. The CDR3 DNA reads TGTGCCAGCAGCTTAACGGGAGAGGTAGAGACCCAGTACTTC. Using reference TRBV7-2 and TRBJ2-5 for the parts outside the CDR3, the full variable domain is GAGVSQSPSNKVTEKGKDVELRCDPISGHTALYWYRQSLGQGLEFLIYFQGNSAPDKSGLPSDRFSAERTGGSVSTLTIQRTQQEDSAVYLCASSLTGEVETQYFGPGTRLLVL.

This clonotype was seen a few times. The CDR3 DNA reads TGTGCCAGCAGTCCCCCCCCCTTACAGGGGGTTCGGGGTAGATCCTACGAGCAGTACTTC. This encodes CASSPPPLQGVRGRSYEQYF. This rearrangement joins TRBV6-2 or TRBV6-3 to TRBJ2-7, with 8 bases lining up with TRBD1. CDR1 is MNHEY and CDR2 is SVGEGT in the germline V gene. The CDR3 extends over 20 amino acids. The junction had 22 bases not matched to a gene; V was cut back by 5 bases and J by 1 base.

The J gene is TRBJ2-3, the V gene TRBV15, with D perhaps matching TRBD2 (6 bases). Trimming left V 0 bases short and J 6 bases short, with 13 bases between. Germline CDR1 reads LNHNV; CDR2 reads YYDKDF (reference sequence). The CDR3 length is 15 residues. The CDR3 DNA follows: TGTGCCACCAGCAGAGATCGGGCTAGCGCCGATACGCAGTATTTT. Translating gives CATSRDRASADTQYF.

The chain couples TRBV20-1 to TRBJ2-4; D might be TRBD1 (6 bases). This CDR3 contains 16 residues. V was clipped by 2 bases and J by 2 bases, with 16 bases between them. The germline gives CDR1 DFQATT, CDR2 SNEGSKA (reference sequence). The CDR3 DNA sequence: TGCAGTGCTAGACCTTCGACAGGCGTACCCAAAAACATTCAGTACTTC. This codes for CSARPSTGVPKNIQYF.

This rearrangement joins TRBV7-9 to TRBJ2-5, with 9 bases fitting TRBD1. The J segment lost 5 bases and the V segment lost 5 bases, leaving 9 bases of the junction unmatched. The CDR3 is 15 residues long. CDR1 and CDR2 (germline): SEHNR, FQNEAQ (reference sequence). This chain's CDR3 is CASSATGQGWETQYF. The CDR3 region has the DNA TGTGCCAGCAGCGCCACGGGACAGGGCTGGGAGACCCAGTACTTC.

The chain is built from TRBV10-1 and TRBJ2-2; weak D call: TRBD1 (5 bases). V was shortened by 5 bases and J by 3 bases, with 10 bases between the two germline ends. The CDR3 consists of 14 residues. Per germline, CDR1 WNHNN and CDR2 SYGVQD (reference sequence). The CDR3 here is CASSYIRDTGELFF. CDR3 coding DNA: TGCGCCAGCAGTTACATCAGGGACACCGGGGAGCTGTTTTTT.

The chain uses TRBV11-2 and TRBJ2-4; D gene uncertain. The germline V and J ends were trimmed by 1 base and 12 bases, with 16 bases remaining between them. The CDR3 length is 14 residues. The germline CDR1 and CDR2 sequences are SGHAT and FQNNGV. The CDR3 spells CASSLAGRYLDQYF. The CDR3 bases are TGTGCCAGCAGCTTAGCCGGGCGGTATCTGGATCAGTACTTC.

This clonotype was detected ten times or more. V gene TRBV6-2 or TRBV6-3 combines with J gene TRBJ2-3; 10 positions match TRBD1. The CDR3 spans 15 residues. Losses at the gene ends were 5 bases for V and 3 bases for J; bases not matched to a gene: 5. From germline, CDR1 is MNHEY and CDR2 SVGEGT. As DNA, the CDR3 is TGTGCCAGCAGTCATCCGGGACAGGGGACAGATACGCAGTATTTT. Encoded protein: CASSHPGQGTDTQYF.

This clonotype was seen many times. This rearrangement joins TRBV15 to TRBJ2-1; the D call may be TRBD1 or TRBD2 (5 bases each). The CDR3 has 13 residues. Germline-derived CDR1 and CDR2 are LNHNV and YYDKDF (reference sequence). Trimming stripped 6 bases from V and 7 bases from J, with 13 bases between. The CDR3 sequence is CATSPGAHNEQFF. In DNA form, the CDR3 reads TGTGCCACCAGTCCCGGGGCCCATAATGAGCAGTTCTTC.

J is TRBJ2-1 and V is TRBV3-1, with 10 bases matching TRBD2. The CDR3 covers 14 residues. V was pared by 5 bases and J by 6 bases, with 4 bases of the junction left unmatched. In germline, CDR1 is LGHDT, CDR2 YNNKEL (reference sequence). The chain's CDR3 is CASSIGTSVNEQFF. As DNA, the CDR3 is TGTGCCAGCAGCATAGGGACTAGCGTCAATGAGCAGTTCTTC.

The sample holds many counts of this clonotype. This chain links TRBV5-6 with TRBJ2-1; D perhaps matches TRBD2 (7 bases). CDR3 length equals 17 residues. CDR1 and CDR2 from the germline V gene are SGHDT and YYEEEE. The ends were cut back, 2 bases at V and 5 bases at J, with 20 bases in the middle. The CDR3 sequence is CASSLDPWGGGHNEQFF. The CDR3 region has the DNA TGTGCCAGCAGCTTAGATCCTTGGGGGGGGGGCCACAATGAGCAGTTCTTC. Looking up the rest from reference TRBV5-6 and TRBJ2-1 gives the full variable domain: DAGVTQSPTHLIKTRGQQVTLRCSPKSGHDTVSWYQQALGQGPQFIFQYYEEEERQRGNFPDRFSGHQFPNYSSELNVNALLLGDSALYLCASSLDPWGGGHNEQFFGPGTRLTVL.

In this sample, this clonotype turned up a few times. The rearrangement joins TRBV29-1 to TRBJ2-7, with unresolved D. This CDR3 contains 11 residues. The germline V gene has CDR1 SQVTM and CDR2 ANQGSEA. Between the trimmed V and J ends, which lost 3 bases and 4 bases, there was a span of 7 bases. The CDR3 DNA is TGCAGCGTTGAGGTTTTGTACGAGCAGTACTTC. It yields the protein CSVEVLYEQYF.

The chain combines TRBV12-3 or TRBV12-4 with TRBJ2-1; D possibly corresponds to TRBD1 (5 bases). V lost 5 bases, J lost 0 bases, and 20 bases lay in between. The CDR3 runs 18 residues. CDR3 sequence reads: CASSTRGNRGSSYNEQFF. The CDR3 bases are TGTGCCAGCAGTACCCGTGGAAATAGGGGCAGCTCCTACAATGAGCAGTTCTTC.